Sequencing of this T cell receptor (beta chain) was carried out in a study of vaccination and CD4 T cells after COVID-19. Scientists ran DNA taken from cultured CD4+ T cells through the Oncomine TCR Beta short-read assay for sequencing. TCRdb called the PCR reads again in MiXCR, with one record for every CDR3 protein. This sample has about 7,600 distinct CDR3 sequences, with approximately 53% found just once. This clonotype was found a few times. Its antigen is still unknown. One end of the junction fails to match germline, which may point to a read error. Treatment defined: roughly 11-day PBMC culture with coronavirus spike peptide pools or control peptides (ViraFEST assay). The collection of CD4+ T cells from the unexposed donor took place before the COVID-19 pandemic (2011-2018). Germline-derived CDR1 and CDR2 are GTSNPN and SVGIG (reference sequence). The CDR3 extends over 13 amino acids.

The sequence was collected from a human donor in good health. The V and J genes are TRBV30 and TRBJ1-2, with D possibly TRBD1 on 5 matching bases. The sample was CD4+ T cells from blood, cultured in vitro. CDR3 sequence reads: CAWSVGREVTSLF. CDR3 in DNA: TGTGCCTGGAGTGTAGGCAGGGAGGTGACTAGTCTCTTC. The variable domain in full, completed from reference TRBV30 and TRBJ1-2, reads SQTIHQWPATLVQPVGSPLSLECTVEGTSNPNLYWYRQAAGRGLQLLFYSVGIGQISSEVPQNLSASRPQDRQFILSSKKLLLSDSGFYLCAWSVGREVTSLFGSGTRLTVV.